This entry lists 12 T cell receptor beta chains sequenced from one sample in a study of blood T cell repertoires in COVID-19. Assay: immunoSEQ multiplex PCR; the TCRdb copy retains only in-frame clones and omits some. This table holds fewer than 350,000 clones, 70% to 90% found once. The sample consisted of peripheral blood. Receptor source: a woman in her fifties or sixties who had recovered from COVID-19.

This rearrangement joins TRBV20-1 to TRBJ2-5, with 7 nucleotides matching TRBD1. The germline V gene has CDR1 DFQATT and CDR2 SNEGSKA (reference sequence). The CDR3 loop spans 15 amino acids. The ends lost 3 bases at V and 0 bases at J; junction bases unmatched: 7. The chain's CDR3 is CSASSPGTDQETQYF. For the CDR3, the DNA is TGCAGTGCTAGTTCCCCCGGGACAGACCAAGAGACCCAGTACTTC.

This clone came up once. The V gene is TRBV7-6, the J gene TRBJ2-3, with TRBD2 identical over 8 bases. The CDR3 contains 19 residues. CDR1 is SGHVS and CDR2 is FNYEAQ in the germline V gene. Trimming removed 4 bases from V and 0 bases from J; junction bases left unmatched: 15. The CDR3 coding sequence is TGTGCCAGCAGCTCGTTAAGGGGCGGGGGGATTACTAGCACAGATACGCAGTATTTT. It translates to CASSSLRGGGITSTDTQYF.

The gene calls are TRBV28 and TRBJ2-3; TRBD2 aligns across 9 bases. Germline CDR1 MDHEN, CDR2 SYDVKM. This CDR3 spans 13 amino acids. Losses at the gene ends were 2 bases for V and 6 bases for J; bases not matched to a gene: 0. The CDR3 DNA reads TGTGCCAGCAGTTTAACTAGCGGGGATACGCAGTATTTT. This translates into CASSLTSGDTQYF. Together with reference TRBV28 and TRBJ2-3, the CDR3 gives the full variable domain: DVKVTQSSRYLVKRTGEKVFLECVQDMDHENMFWYRQDPGLGLRLIYFSYDVKMKEKGDIPEGYSVSREKKERFSLILESASTNQTSMYLCASSLTSGDTQYFGPGTRLTVL.

This chain connects TRBV6-4 to TRBJ2-2; weak D call: TRBD1 (5 bases). Germline V lookup: CDR1 MRHNA, CDR2 SNTAGT. This CDR3 has 13 residues. V lost 4 bases and J lost 4, with 7 bases in between. Here the CDR3 reads CASSGQSTGELFF. The CDR3 DNA reads as TGTGCCAGCAGTGGACAGTCCACCGGGGAGCTGTTTTTT.

The chain is built from TRBV3-1 (or the pseudogene TRBV3-2) and TRBJ1-4, with TRBD1 matching 8 bases. CDR1 and CDR2 (germline): LGHDT, YNNKEL (reference sequence). The CDR3 is 15 residues long. V was pared by 4 bases and J by 4 bases, with 5 bases of the junction left unmatched. This CDR3 is CASSLQGALNEKLFF. CDR3 DNA: TGTGCCAGCAGCCTTCAGGGGGCCCTTAATGAAAAACTGTTTTTT.

The V call is TRBV5-1, the J call TRBJ1-2; TRBD1 matches at 7 bases. Germline V gene sequence: CDR1 SGHRS, CDR2 YFSETQ. With 5 bases clipped from V and 4 bases from J, the junction kept 8 bases outside the gene matches. CDR3 length: 14 residues. In nucleotides, the CDR3 is TGCGCCAGCAGACCCCAGGGGGAGTCCTATGGCTACACCTTC. Its translation: CASRPQGESYGYTF.

The chain joins TRBV3-1 (or the pseudogene TRBV3-2) to TRBJ2-1; 8 bases align to TRBD1. CDR3 length equals 15 residues. The J segment lost 7 bases and the V segment lost 3 bases, leaving 8 bases of the junction unmatched. The V gene's germline CDR1 is LGHDT and CDR2 YNNKEL (reference sequence). The CDR3 is CASSQPGQGRNEQFF. For the CDR3, the DNA is TGTGCCAGCAGCCAGCCAGGACAGGGTCGAAATGAGCAGTTCTTC.

V is TRBV11-2 and J is TRBJ2-2; a possible D gene is TRBD2 (6 bases). The CDR3 is 14 amino acids. Deletions cut 5 bases from V and 4 bases from J, with 11 bases between. Germline CDR1 SGHAT, CDR2 FQNNGV. CDR3 nucleotides: TGTGCCAGCAGCCGCACCGGGGGCACCGGGGAGCTGTTTTTT. It specifies CASSRTGGTGELFF.

This chain uses TRBV28 with TRBJ1-5; D remains ambiguous. Looked up from germline, CDR1 is MDHEN and CDR2 is SYDVKM. The CDR3 length is 13 residues. V dropped 7 bases and J dropped 7 bases, with 14 bases sitting between them. The CDR3 nucleotides read TGTGCCAGCACCTTCCGGGGTTTCCAGCCCCAGCATTTT. Encoded protein: CASTFRGFQPQHF. Supplemented by reference TRBV28 and TRBJ1-5, the full variable domain reads DVKVTQSSRYLVKRTGEKVFLECVQDMDHENMFWYRQDPGLGLRLIYFSYDVKMKEKGDIPEGYSVSREKKERFSLILESASTNQTSMYLCASTFRGFQPQHFGDGTRLSIL.

This clone was counted once. The chain employs TRBV19 and TRBJ1-1, with D hard to call. Germline V gene lookup returns CDR1 LNHDA and CDR2 SQIVND (reference sequence). The CDR3 runs to 13 residues. The V end was cut by 3 bases, the J end by 3 bases, with 8 bases between. This chain's CDR3 is CASSITADTEAFF. CDR3 coding DNA: TGTGCCAGTAGTATTACAGCCGACACTGAAGCTTTCTTT.

The chain recombines TRBV7-9 with TRBJ1-1; TRBD1 aligns across 8 bases. The germline V gene has CDR1 SEHNR and CDR2 FQNEAQ (reference sequence). V gave up 5 bases and J gave up 6 bases; unmatched junction bases: 8. This CDR3 region has 14 residues. CDR3 sequence reads: CASSPGQVSSEAFF. DNA of the CDR3: TGTGCCAGCAGCCCGGGACAGGTTAGCTCTGAAGCTTTCTTT. Full variable domain (outside the CDR3, taken from reference TRBV7-9 and TRBJ1-1): DTGVSQNPRHKITKRGQNVTFRCDPISEHNRLYWYRQTLGQGPEFLTYFQNEAQLEKSRLLSDRFSAERPKGSFSTLEIQRTEQGDSAMYLCASSPGQVSSEAFFGQGTRLTVV.

The rearrangement uses TRBV28 and TRBJ2-7; D gene unclear. Trimming shortened V by 5 bases and J by 2 bases, and 10 bases separated the two germline ends. The germline V gene encodes CDR1 MDHEN and CDR2 SYDVKM. The CDR3 is 13 residues long. CDR3 amino acids: CASSTPQTYEQYF. The CDR3 DNA reads TGTGCCAGCAGTACCCCGCAGACCTACGAGCAGTACTTC.